This T cell receptor (beta chain) was identified during a study of cytomegalovirus exposure and HLA in healthy donors. Germline V gene sequence: CDR1 WSHSY, CDR2 SAAADI. The V gene lost 0 bases and the J gene lost 7 bases, with 6 bases spanning the gap. This CDR3 is built from 12 residues. PCR was performed using 60 Vbeta and 13 Jbeta primers. Repertoires were generated with immunoSEQ multiplex PCR, while TCRdb's copy carries only in-frame clones and drops some. In the table there are around 95,000 clones, approximately 80% of which are singletons. The receptor comes from a female donor in good health and CMV-seropositive. This rearrangement joins TRBV10-2 to TRBJ1-1, with D uncertain. Sequencing was done on a sample of PBMCs. CDR3 DNA: TGCGCCAGCAGTGAGTCAAGGAGTGAAGCTTTCTTT. As protein: CASSESRSEAFF.